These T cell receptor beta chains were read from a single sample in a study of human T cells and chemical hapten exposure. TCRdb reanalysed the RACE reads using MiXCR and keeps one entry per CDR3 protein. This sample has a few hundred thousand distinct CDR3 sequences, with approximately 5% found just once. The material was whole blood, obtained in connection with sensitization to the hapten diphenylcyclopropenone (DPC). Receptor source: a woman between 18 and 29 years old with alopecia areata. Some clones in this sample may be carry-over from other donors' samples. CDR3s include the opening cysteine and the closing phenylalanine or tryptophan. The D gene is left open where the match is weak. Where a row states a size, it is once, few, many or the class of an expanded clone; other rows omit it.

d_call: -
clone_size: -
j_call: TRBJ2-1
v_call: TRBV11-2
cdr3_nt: TGTGCCAGCATGACCCAGAGCTCCTACAATGAGCAGTTCTTC
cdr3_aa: CASMTQSSYNEQFF

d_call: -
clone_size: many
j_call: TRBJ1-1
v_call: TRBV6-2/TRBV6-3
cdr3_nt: TGTGCCAGCAGTCGCGACAGGTTGTTTCTACAAGCTTTCTTT
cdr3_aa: CASSRDRLFLQAFF

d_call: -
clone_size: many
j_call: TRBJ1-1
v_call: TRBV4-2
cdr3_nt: TGTGCCAGCAGCCAAGAGATCAGGGTGACAGCTGAAGCTTTCTTT
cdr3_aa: CASSQEIRVTAEAFF

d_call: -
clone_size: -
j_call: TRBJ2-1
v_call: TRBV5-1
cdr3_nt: TGCGCCAGCAGCTTGGGGACAGAATACAATGAGCAGTTCTTC
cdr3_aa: CASSLGTEYNEQFF

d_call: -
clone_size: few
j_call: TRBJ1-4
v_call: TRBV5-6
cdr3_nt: TGTGCCAGCAGCTTGCCAGGATTAGCAACTAATGAAAAACTGTTTTTT
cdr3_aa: CASSLPGLATNEKLFF

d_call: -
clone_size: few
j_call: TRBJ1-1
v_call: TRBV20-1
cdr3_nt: TGCAGTGCTAGAGGGTCCCAGAACACTGAAGCTTTCTTT
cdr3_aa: CSARGSQNTEAFF

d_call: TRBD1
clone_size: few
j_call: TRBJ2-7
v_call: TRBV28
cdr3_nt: TGTGCCAGCAGTTTTTGGGGGACAGGGGCGCGGTACGAGCAGTACTTC
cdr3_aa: CASSFWGTGARYEQYF

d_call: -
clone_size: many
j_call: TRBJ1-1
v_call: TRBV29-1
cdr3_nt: TGCAGCGTTTTTACCAGCATGAACACTGAAGCTTTCTTT
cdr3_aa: CSVFTSMNTEAFF

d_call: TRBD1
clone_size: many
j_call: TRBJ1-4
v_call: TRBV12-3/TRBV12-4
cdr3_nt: TGTGCCAGCAGTCCCGGGACAGGGGGCCATGAAAAACTGTTTTTT
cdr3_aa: CASSPGTGGHEKLFF

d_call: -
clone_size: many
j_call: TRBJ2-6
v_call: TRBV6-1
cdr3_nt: TGTGCCAGCAGTGAAGTCGCGGTTTCTGGGGCCAACGTCCTGACTTTC
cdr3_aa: CASSEVAVSGANVLTF

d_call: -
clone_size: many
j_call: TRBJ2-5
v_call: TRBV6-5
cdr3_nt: TGTGCCAGCAGTTACTCGGGACAAATCCAAGAGACCCAGTACTTC
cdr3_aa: CASSYSGQIQETQYF

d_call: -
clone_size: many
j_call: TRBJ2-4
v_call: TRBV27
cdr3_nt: TGTGCCACCTCGACGTGGGGAAACATTCAGTACTTC
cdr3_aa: CATSTWGNIQYF

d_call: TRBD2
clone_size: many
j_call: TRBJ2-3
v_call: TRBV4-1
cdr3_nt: TGCGCCAGCAGCCAAGAGCGGGGGATGACAGATACGCAGTATTTT
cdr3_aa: CASSQERGMTDTQYF

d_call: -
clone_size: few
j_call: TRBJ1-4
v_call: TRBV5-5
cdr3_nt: TGTGCCAGCAGCTTGTTCGGATCGGAAAAACTGTTTTTT
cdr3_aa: CASSLFGSEKLFF

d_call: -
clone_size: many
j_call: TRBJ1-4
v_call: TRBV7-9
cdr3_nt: TGTGCCAGCAGCTTAATCTCCCTCGTCGGGACGAATAATGAAAAACTGTTTTTT
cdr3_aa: CASSLISLVGTNNEKLFF

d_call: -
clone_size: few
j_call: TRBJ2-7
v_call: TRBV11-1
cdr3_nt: TGTGCCAGCAGCTTAGCGGTCCAAGGCTACGAGCAGTACTTC
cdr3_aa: CASSLAVQGYEQYF

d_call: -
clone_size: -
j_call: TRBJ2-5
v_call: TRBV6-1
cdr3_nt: TGTGCCAGCCGGGCCCAAAGTCGGGGACTGCTTGAGACCCAGTACTTC
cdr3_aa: CASRAQSRGLLETQYF

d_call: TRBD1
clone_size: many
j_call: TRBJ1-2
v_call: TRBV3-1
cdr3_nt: TGTGCCAGCAGCCCTGGACAGGGATATTACTATGGCTACACCTTC
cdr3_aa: CASSPGQGYYYGYTF

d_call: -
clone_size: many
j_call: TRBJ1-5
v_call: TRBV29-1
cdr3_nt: TGCAGCGCTGTAGGGAATAGCAATCAGCCCCAGCATTTT
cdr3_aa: CSAVGNSNQPQHF

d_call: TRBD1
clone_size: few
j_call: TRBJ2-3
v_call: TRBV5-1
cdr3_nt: TGCGCCAGCAGCTACATGGACAGGGCCCGCACAGATACGCAGTATTTT
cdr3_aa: CASSYMDRARTDTQYF

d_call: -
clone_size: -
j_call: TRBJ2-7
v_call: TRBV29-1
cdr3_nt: TGCAGCGTTGAGACCGGGTACGAGCAGTACTTC
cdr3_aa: CSVETGYEQYF

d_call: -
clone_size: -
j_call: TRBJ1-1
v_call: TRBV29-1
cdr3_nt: TGCAGCGTTGAAGTTCAGGAGAACACTGAAGCTTTCTTT
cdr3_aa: CSVEVQENTEAFF

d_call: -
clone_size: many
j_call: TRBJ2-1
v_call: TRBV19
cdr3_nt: TGTGCCAGTAGTATTGCGGGCCAGCAGTTCTTC
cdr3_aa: CASSIAGQQFF

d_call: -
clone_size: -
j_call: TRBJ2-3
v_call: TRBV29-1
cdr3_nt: TGCAGCGTTGTTGCACGAGGGGGCGGGGGAACAGATACGCAGTATTTT
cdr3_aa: CSVVARGGGGTDTQYF

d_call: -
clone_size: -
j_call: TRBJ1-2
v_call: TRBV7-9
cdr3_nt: TGTGCCAGCCGGGACATAACACCGGGCTACACCTTC
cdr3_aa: CASRDITPGYTF

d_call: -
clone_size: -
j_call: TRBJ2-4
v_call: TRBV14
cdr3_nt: TGTGCCAGCAGCCAAGGTGCAAAACTCTCGGGCAAAAACATTCAGTACTTC
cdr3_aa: CASSQGAKLSGKNIQYF

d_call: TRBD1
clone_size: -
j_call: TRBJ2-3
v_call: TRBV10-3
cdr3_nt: TGTGCCATCAGTGTAAACAGGGGGTCCACAGATACGCAGTATTTT
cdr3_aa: CAISVNRGSTDTQYF

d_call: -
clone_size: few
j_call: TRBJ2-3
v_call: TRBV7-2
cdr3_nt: TGTGCCAGCAGCCAAGGGCCCGGGCCGGGGTTGAATACGCAGTATTTT
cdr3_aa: CASSQGPGPGLNTQYF

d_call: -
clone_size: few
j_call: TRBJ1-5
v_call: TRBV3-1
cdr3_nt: TGTGCCAGCAGCCAAGATGGGGGAGACAGGAGAGATAGCAATCAGCCCCAGCATTTT
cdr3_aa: CASSQDGGDRRDSNQPQHF

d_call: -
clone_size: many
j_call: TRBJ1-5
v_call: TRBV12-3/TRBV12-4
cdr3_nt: TGTGCCAGCAGTTTATGGGGAGGGAGTCAGCCCCAGCATTTT
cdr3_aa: CASSLWGGSQPQHF

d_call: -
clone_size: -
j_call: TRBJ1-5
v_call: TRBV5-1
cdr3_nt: TGCGCCAGCAGCTTGAGCCGACAGGCTGGCAATCAGCCCCAGCATTTT
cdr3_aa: CASSLSRQAGNQPQHF

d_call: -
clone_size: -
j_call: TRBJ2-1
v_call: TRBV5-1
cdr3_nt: TGCGCCAGCAGCTTGGGATCAGGGCAGAGCTCCTACAATGAGCAGTTCTTC
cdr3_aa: CASSLGSGQSSYNEQFF

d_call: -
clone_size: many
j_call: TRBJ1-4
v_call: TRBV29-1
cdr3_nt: TGCAGCGTTTCAGGGGTAACTAATGAAAAACTGTTTTTT
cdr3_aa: CSVSGVTNEKLFF

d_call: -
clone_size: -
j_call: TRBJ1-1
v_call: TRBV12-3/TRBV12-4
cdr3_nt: TGTGCCAGCAGTTTAATCCAGGGCCCGAACACTGAAGCTTTCTTT
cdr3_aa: CASSLIQGPNTEAFF

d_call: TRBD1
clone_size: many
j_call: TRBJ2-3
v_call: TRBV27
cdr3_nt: TGTGCCAGCAGGGCTGACAGGGGGCGCAGGGATACGCAGTATTTT
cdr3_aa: CASRADRGRRDTQYF

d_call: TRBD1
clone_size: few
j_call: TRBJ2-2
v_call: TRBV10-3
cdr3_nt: TGTGCCATCAGCCGGGACAGGGACCCTCAAACGAACACCGGGGAGCTGTTTTTT
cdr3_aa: CAISRDRDPQTNTGELFF

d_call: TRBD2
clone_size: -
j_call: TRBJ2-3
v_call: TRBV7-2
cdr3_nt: TGTGCCAGCAGCTTAGCCACTAGCGGGGCCACGCAGTATTTT
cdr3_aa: CASSLATSGATQYF

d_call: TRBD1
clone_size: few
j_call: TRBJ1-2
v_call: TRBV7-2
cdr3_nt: TGTGCCAGCAGCTTCCCGACAGGGTACTATGGCTACACCTTC
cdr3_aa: CASSFPTGYYGYTF

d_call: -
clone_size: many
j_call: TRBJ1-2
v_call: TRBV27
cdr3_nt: TGTGCCAGCAGTTTGTTTAGGCCAGATGGAAACTATGGCTACACCTTC
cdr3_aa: CASSLFRPDGNYGYTF

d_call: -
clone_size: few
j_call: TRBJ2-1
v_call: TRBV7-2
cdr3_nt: TGTGCCAGCAGCCCCCCCGGCTCTAGAGCGAATGAGCAGTTCTTC
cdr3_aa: CASSPPGSRANEQFF

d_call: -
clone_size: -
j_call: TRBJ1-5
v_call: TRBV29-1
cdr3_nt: TGCAGCGTTGCCCCAACAGGGCGTAATCAGCCCCAGCATTTT
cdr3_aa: CSVAPTGRNQPQHF

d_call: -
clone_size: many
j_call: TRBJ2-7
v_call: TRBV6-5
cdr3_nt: TGTGCCAGCAGTTACTCTCGGATGTCTGTGGGCTACGAGCAGTACTTC
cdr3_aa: CASSYSRMSVGYEQYF

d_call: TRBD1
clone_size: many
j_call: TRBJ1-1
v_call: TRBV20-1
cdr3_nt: TGCAGTGCTAGAGCAAGGGGGGGGACAGGACCGAACACTGAAGCTTTCTTT
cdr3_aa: CSARARGGTGPNTEAFF

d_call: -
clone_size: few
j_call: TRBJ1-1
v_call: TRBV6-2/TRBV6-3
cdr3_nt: TGTGCCAGCAGTTACACCCCGGACAGACTGGGCGCTTTCTTT
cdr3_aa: CASSYTPDRLGAFF

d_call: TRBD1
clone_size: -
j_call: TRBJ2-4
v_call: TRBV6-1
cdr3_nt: TGTGCCAGCAGTTTTACAGGGGCCAACATTCAGTACTTC
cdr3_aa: CASSFTGANIQYF

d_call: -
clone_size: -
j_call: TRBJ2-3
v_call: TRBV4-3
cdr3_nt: TGCGCCAGCAGCAAAAGGGCTTCACGGACAGATACGCAGTATTTT
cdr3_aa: CASSKRASRTDTQYF

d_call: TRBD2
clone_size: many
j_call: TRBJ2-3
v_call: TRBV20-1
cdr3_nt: TGCAGTGCAAAAAGCGGGGCCCCCACAGATACGCAGTATTTT
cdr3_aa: CSAKSGAPTDTQYF

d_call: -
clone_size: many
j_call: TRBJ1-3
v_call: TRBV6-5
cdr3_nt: TGTGCCAGCAGCCGGGGGTACTCTGGAAACACCATATATTTT
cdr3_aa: CASSRGYSGNTIYF

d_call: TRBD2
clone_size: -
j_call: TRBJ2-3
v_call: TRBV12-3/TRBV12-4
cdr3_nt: TGTGCCAGCAGTCGGACTAGCGGGGGATCCAGCACAGATACGCAGTATTTT
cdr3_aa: CASSRTSGGSSTDTQYF

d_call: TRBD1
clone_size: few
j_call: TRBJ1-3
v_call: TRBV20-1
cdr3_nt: TGCAGTGCTAGAGATGAAGACAGGGTGAGCGGAAACACCATATATTTT
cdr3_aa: CSARDEDRVSGNTIYF

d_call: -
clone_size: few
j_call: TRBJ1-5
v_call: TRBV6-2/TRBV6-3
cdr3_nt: TGTGCCAGCAGTATTCAGGTTTCCGGCTACGTCTATAGCAATCAGCCCCAGCATTTT
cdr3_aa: CASSIQVSGYVYSNQPQHF

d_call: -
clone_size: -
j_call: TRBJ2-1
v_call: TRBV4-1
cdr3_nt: TGCGCCAGCAGCCAATCGCGAGAGAATGAGCAGTTCTTC
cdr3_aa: CASSQSRENEQFF

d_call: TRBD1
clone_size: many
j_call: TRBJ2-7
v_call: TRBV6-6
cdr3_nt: TGTGCCAGCAGCACAGGGGGCGACGAGCAGTACTTC
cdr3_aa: CASSTGGDEQYF

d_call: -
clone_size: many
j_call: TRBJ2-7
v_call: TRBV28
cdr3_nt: TGTGCCAGCACCCCCGGGGCAGTTGGGCCCTACGAGCAGTACTTC
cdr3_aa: CASTPGAVGPYEQYF

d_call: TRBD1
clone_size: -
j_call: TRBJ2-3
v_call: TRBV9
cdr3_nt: TGTGCCAGCAGCCGTATGGCAGGACAGGGGACAGATACGCAGTATTTT
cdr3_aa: CASSRMAGQGTDTQYF

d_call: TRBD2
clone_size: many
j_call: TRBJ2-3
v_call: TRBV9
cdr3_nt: TGTGCCAGCAGCGTAAGTGGCGGGGGGGCCGCAGATACGCAGTATTTT
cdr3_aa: CASSVSGGGAADTQYF

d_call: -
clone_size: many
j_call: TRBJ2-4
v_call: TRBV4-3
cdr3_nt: TGCGCCAGCAGCCAGGCCTTCGAGCTAGCCAAAAACATTCAGTACTTC
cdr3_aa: CASSQAFELAKNIQYF

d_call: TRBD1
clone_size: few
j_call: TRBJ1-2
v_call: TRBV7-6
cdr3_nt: TGTGCCAGCAGCTCAGGTTGGACAGGGGAAGAGGATGGCTACACCTTC
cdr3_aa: CASSSGWTGEEDGYTF

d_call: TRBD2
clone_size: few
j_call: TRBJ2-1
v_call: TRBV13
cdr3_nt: TGTGCCAGCAGCTTATTCTTAGCGGGGGGGCGAAATGAGCAGTTCTTC
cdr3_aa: CASSLFLAGGRNEQFF